These 24 T cell receptor beta chains originate from one sample sequenced in a study of T cells in Graves' hyperthyroidism and ophthalmopathy. Amplification of TCR beta CDR3 regions was performed using RNA transcripts as template. With the HTBI primer set, the TCR CDR3 went through a first round of RT-PCR. TCRdb recomputed calls from the multiplex PCR reads with MiXCR, one row per CDR3 protein. The table has hundreds of thousands of distinct CDR3 sequences, roughly 14% seen once; the top ten hold about 5.8%. What was sequenced was blood. These receptors were obtained from a woman aged 25 to 39 with Graves' hyperthyroidism that later progressed to Graves' ophthalmopathy.

This clonotype came up many times. The V gene is TRBV7-3, the J gene TRBJ2-1, with 8 bases identical to TRBD2. From germline, CDR1 is SGHTA and CDR2 FQGTGA. V dropped 4 bases and J dropped 8; count of bases not matched to a gene: 10. CDR3 length: 15 residues. CDR3 sequence (DNA): TGTGCCAGCAGCTCCCAAGCGGGAGAGGTCCATGAGCAGTTCTTC. It codes for CASSSQAGEVHEQFF. The whole variable domain, filled in from reference TRBV7-3 and TRBJ2-1, reads GAGVSQTPSNKVTEKGKYVELRCDPISGHTALYWYRQSLGQGPEFLIYFQGTGAADDSGLPNDRFFAVRPEGSVSTLKIQRTERGDSAVYLCASSSQAGEVHEQFFGPGTRLTVL.

In regard to this clonotype: The junction and the germline gene differ at one end; a read error may be behind it. The rearrangement links TRBV9 to TRBJ2-1, with D tentatively TRBD1 (5 bases). Germline assignment: CDR1 SGDLS and CDR2 YYNGEE. This CDR3 spans 13 amino acids. The CDR3 loop is CASSVDMTDPRIF. For the CDR3, the DNA is TGTGCCAGCAGCGTAGATATGACAGACCCTCGGATCTTC.

As to this clonotype: It is likely a read error, because the conserved phenylalanine at the end of the CDR3 is missing. The V gene is TRBV27, the J gene TRBJ2-2, with D possibly matching TRBD1 (5 bases). The CDR3 consists of 13 residues. Looked up from germline, CDR1 is MNHEY and CDR2 is SMNVEV (reference sequence). V was clipped by 7 bases and J by 2 bases, with 8 bases between them. As DNA, the CDR3 is TGTGCCAGCAAGACAGCTAACACCGGGGAGCTGTTTCTT. Protein sequence: CASKTANTGELFL.

This clonotype was counted many times. The chain is built from TRBV28 and TRBJ1-4; D not certain. Trimming removed 5 bases at V and 4 bases at J, with 11 bases between. CDR1 is MDHEN, CDR2 SYDVKM, per germline. This CDR3 contains 14 residues. The CDR3 sequence is CASSDSGLNEKLFF. Here the CDR3 DNA reads TGTGCCAGCAGTGACTCAGGCCTTAATGAAAAACTGTTTTTT.

This clonotype was counted at least ten times. The chain combines TRBV27 with TRBJ2-7, with D unclear. V gave up 8 bases and J gave up 4 bases, with 9 bases separating them. The germline V gene has CDR1 MNHEY and CDR2 SMNVEV (reference sequence). This CDR3 region has 11 residues. CDR3 DNA sequence: TGTGCCAGCGGTGACACGTACGAGCAGTACTTC. It yields the protein CASGDTYEQYF.

The J gene is TRBJ2-3, the V gene TRBV29-1; no clear D. This CDR3 region has 15 residues. Germline V CDR1 and CDR2: SQVTM, ANQGSEA. The V and J ends lost 1 base and 2 bases respectively, with 13 bases between them. The DNA of the CDR3 is TGCAGCGTTGAAGGTATCACAGCGTCCACAGATACGCAGTATTTT. Its translation: CSVEGITASTDTQYF.

In its sample, this clonotype was seen many times. The V gene is TRBV6-1, the J gene TRBJ1-2; tentatively, D is TRBD1 (5 bases). This CDR3 spans 11 amino acids. The ends were cut back, 5 bases at V and 8 bases at J, with 9 bases in the middle. Germline CDR1 and CDR2: MNHNS and SASEGT. The CDR3 loop is CASSQGIGYTF. The DNA of the CDR3 is TGTGCCAGCAGTCAGGGAATCGGCTACACCTTC.

The V gene is TRBV9, the J gene TRBJ2-7; 13 bases match TRBD2. CDR3 length equals 17 residues. Germline assignment: CDR1 SGDLS and CDR2 YYNGEE. V lost 0 bases and J lost 11; bases outside the gene matches: 14. CDR3: CASSVGGDAWTSGSKYF. CDR3 nucleotides: TGTGCCAGCAGCGTAGGGGGCGATGCTTGGACTAGCGGGAGCAAGTACTTC.

This clonotype was seen a few times. The V call is TRBV6-5, the J call TRBJ2-7; D possibly uses TRBD1 or TRBD2 (5 bases each). CDR1 is MNHEY and CDR2 is SVGAGI in the germline V gene. Trimming cost V 2 bases and J 5 bases, with 16 bases left between them. The length of the CDR3 is 15 residues. CDR3 sequence reads: CASSYRDGWGHEQYF. The CDR3 nucleotides read TGTGCCAGCAGTTACCGGGACGGTTGGGGACACGAGCAGTACTTC.

As to this clonotype: This may come from a read error, since a much larger clone is one base off. The gene calls are TRBV19 and TRBJ1-5; TRBD1 matches 7 bases. Germline lookup yields CDR1 LNHDA and CDR2 SQIVND (reference sequence). There are 18 residues in the CDR3. The CDR3, as DNA: TGTACCAGTAGTACGCCAGTATGGGACAGTGATAGCAATCAGCCCCAGCATTTT. Encoded protein: CTSSTPVWDSDSNQPQHF.

This clonotype has at least ten counts. This chain links TRBV12-3 or TRBV12-4 with TRBJ1-1; 7 bases fit TRBD1. This CDR3 has 14 amino acids. Trimming cost V 5 bases and J 7 bases; bases outside gene matches: 10. CDR3 amino acids: CASSVRQGAIEAFF. The CDR3 nucleotides read TGTGCCAGCAGTGTCAGACAGGGAGCCATTGAAGCTTTCTTT.

This clonotype has only a few counts. CDR3 region: CASSQDTSYEQYF. The DNA for the CDR3 is TGCGCCAGCAGCCAAGATACTAGCTACGAGCAGTACTTC. V usage is TRBV4-1 and J usage is TRBJ2-7; TRBD2 is a possible D gene (5 bases). CDR3 length: 13 residues. The germline CDR1 and CDR2 sequences are MGHRA and YSYEKL. V lost 0 bases and J lost 3, with 6 bases in between.

This clonotype showed up many times. The gene calls are TRBV28 and TRBJ1-3; 7 positions agree with TRBD1. The CDR3 spans 14 residues. The germline V gene has CDR1 MDHEN and CDR2 SYDVKM. Trimming removed 5 bases from V and 0 bases from J; junction bases left unmatched: 1. CDR3 sequence (DNA): TGTGCCAGCAGTCGGGACAGCTCTGGAAACACCATATATTTT. This codes for CASSRDSSGNTIYF.

The rearrangement uses TRBV5-1 and TRBJ2-7; D gene unclear. This CDR3 has 15 amino acids. Germline V gene sequence: CDR1 SGHRS, CDR2 YFSETQ. Deletions cut 0 bases from V and 5 bases from J, with 15 bases between. The CDR3 spells CASSLAIGNYDEQYF. CDR3 in DNA: TGCGCCAGCAGCTTGGCCATAGGTAACTACGACGAGCAGTACTTC.

The chain recombines TRBV3-1 with TRBJ1-5; unclear D gene. The CDR3 has 14 amino acids. Germline CDR1 reads LGHDT; CDR2 reads YNNKEL (reference sequence). V was clipped by 0 bases and J by 3 bases, with 6 bases between them. CDR3 amino acids: CASSQDPVNQPQHF. The CDR3 DNA reads as TGTGCCAGCAGCCAAGATCCTGTCAATCAGCCCCAGCATTTT.

There are a few counts of this clonotype. A much larger clone is a single base away; this may be a read error. CDR3 residues: CASSGIGPYEPQHF. The CDR3 DNA follows: TGTGCCAGCAGTGGAATAGGACCCTATGAGCCCCAGCATTTT. This chain joins TRBV2 and TRBJ1-5; D remains unclear. CDR3 length: 14 residues. V was pared by 4 bases and J by 8 bases, with 15 bases between. Germline lookup yields CDR1 SNHLY and CDR2 FYNNEI. The whole variable domain, filled in from reference TRBV2 and TRBJ1-5, reads EPEVTQTPSHQVTQMGQEVILRCVPISNHLYFYWYRQILGQKVEFLVSFYNNEISEKSEIFDDQFSVERPDGSNFTLKIRSTKLEDSAMYFCASSGIGPYEPQHFGDGTRLSIL.

This clonotype showed up many times. The chain has TRBV30 and TRBJ2-5; D gene uncertain. The germline V gene has CDR1 GTSNPN and CDR2 SVGIG (reference sequence). Deletions cut 4 bases from V and 13 bases from J, with 16 bases between. The CDR3 is 11 residues long. CDR3 in DNA: TGTGCCTGGAACCTAGGAGCCGCTTCGTACTTC. It translates to CAWNLGAASYF.

This clonotype has more than one count but fewer than ten. This chain links TRBV28 with TRBJ1-6; TRBD1 agrees at 11 bases. Germline V gene sequence: CDR1 MDHEN, CDR2 SYDVKM. After removal of 6 bases from V and 12 bases from J, the junction contained 7 bases not matched to a gene. The CDR3 consists of 14 residues. In nucleotides, the CDR3 is TGTGCCAGCAGCACCGGGACAGGGGGAAGACCCCTCCACTTT. This sequence encodes CASSTGTGGRPLHF.

This clonotype was detected a few times. The V and J genes are TRBV10-3 and TRBJ2-3; D is ambiguous. Trimming removed 4 bases from V and 6 bases from J, with 2 bases in between. CDR3 size: 10 residues. Germline-derived CDR1 and CDR2 are ENHRY and SYGVKD. DNA of the CDR3: TGTGCCATCAGTGTCGATACGCAGTATTTT. Its translation is CAISVDTQYF.

This clonotype was detected ten times or more. V and J are TRBV19 and TRBJ2-7, with 8 positions matching TRBD1. Germline values: CDR1 LNHDA, CDR2 SQIVND (reference sequence). The CDR3 spans 16 residues. With 10 bases clipped from V and 2 bases from J, the junction kept 16 bases outside the gene matches. The CDR3 coding sequence is TGTGCCATACATCCGGGACAGGTAACTCGAACCTACGAGCAGTACTTC. Protein product: CAIHPGQVTRTYEQYF. The whole variable domain, filled in from reference TRBV19 and TRBJ2-7, reads DGGITQSPKYLFRKEGQNVTLSCEQNLNHDAMYWYRQDPGQGLRLIYYSQIVNDFQKGDIAEGYSVSREKKESFPLTVTSAQKNPTAFYLCAIHPGQVTRTYEQYFGPGTRLTVT.

This chain connects TRBV2 to TRBJ2-6; 11 bases line up with TRBD1. Germline V gene data show CDR1 as SNHLY and CDR2 as FYNNEI. The CDR3 is 19 residues long. Trimming at V came to 5 bases and at J to 4 bases, leaving 13 bases not matched to a gene. The CDR3: CASSRSRTGGARGANVLTF. The CDR3 DNA reads as TGTGCCAGCAGTAGATCCCGGACAGGGGGCGCGAGGGGGGCCAACGTCCTGACTTTC.

The chain couples TRBV3-1 to TRBJ2-7; TRBD1 matches 9 bases. The CDR3 consists of 15 residues. Germline CDR1 LGHDT, CDR2 YNNKEL (reference sequence). V shed 9 bases, J shed 4 bases, and the junction held 13 bases outside the gene matches. CDR3 loop: CASVSRGTGRYEQYF. DNA for the CDR3: TGTGCCAGTGTCTCCCGGGGGACAGGGCGGTACGAGCAGTACTTC.

This clonotype has ten or more counts. The rearrangement links TRBV11-2 to TRBJ2-1, with D tentatively TRBD1 (5 bases). Germline CDR1 reads SGHAT; CDR2 reads FQNNGV. The V gene lost 4 bases and the J gene lost 5 bases, with 12 bases spanning the gap. The CDR3 spans 14 residues. In nucleotides, the CDR3 is TGTGCCAGCAGCTCAGAAGGGGCAGACAATGAGCAGTTCTTC. It codes for CASSSEGADNEQFF. Based on the CDR3 plus reference TRBV11-2 and TRBJ2-1, the full variable domain is EAGVAQSPRYKIIEKRQSVAFWCNPISGHATLYWYQQILGQGPKLLIQFQNNGVVDDSQLPKDRFSAERLKGVDSTLKIQPAKLEDSAVYLCASSSEGADNEQFFGPGTRLTVL.

This clonotype was observed a few times. The CDR3 DNA follows: TGCGCCAGCAGCCAAGGACTAGCGGGAGTAGAAACCGGGGAGCTGTTTTTT. This sequence encodes CASSQGLAGVETGELFF. The rearrangement uses TRBV4-1 and TRBJ2-2; 12 bases fit TRBD2. The germline gives CDR1 MGHRA, CDR2 YSYEKL. CDR3 size: 17 residues. V was pared by 1 base and J by 5 bases, with 5 bases of the junction left unmatched.